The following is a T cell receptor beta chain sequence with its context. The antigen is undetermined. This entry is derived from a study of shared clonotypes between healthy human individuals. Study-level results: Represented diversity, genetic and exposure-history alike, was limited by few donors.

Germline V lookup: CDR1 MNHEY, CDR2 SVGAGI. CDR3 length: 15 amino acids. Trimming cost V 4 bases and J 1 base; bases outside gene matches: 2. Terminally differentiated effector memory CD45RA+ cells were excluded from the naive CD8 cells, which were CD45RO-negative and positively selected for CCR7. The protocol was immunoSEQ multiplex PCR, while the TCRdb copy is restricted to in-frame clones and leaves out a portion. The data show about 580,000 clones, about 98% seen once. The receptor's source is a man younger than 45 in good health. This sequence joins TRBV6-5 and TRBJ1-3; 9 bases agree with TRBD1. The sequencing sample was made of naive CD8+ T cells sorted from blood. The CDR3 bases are TGTGCCAGCAGTTCGACAGGGGGTTCTGGAAACACCATATATTTT. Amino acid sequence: CASSSTGGSGNTIYF.